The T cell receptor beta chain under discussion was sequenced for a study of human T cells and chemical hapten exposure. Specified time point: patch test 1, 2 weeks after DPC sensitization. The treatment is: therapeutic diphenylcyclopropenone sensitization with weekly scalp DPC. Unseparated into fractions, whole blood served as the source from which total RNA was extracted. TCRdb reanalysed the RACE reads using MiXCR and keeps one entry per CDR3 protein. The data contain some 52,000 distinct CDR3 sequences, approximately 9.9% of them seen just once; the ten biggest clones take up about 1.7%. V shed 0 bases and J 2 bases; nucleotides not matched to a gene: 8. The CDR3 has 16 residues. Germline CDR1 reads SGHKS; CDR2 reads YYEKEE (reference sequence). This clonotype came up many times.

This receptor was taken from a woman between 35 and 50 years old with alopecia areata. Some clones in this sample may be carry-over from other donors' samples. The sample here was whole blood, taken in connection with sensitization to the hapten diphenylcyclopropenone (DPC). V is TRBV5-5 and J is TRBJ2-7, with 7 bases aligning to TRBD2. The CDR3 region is CASSLASGANAYEQYF. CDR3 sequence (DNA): TGTGCCAGCAGCTTGGCTAGCGGTGCCAATGCCTACGAGCAGTACTTC. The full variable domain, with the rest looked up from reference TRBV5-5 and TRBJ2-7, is DAGVTQSPTHLIKTRGQQVTLRCSPISGHKSVSWYQQVLGQGPQFIFQYYEKEERGRGNFPDRFSARQFPNYSSELNVNALLLGDSALYLCASSLASGANAYEQYFGPGTRLTVT.